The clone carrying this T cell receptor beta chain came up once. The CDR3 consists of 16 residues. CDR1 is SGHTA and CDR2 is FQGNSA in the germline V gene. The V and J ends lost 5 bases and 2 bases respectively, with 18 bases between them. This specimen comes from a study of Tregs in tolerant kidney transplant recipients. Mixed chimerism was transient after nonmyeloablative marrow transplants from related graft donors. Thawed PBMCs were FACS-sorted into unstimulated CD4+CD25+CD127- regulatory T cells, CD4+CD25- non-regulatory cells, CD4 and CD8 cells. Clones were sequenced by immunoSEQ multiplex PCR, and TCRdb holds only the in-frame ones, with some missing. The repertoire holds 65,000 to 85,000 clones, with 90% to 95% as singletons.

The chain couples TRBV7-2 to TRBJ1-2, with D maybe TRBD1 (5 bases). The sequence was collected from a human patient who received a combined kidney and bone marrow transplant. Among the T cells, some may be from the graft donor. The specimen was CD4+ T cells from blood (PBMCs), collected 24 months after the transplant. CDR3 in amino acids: CASSIRVRADNYGYTF. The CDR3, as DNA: TGTGCCAGCAGCATTCGGGTCAGGGCGGACAACTATGGCTACACCTTC.